The T cell receptor (beta chain) described here comes from a study of blood T cell repertoires in COVID-19. The overall study: The samples span acute and convalescent COVID-19 from the United States, Italy and Spain.

The CDR3 is 15 residues long. Germline V CDR1 and CDR2: SEHNR, FQNEAQ (reference sequence). Deletions cut 5 bases from V and 7 bases from J, with 18 bases between. Only in-frame clones appear in the TCRdb table, and some are missing; sequencing was by immunoSEQ multiplex PCR. The profile shows 120,000 to 150,000 clones, around 81% of them singletons. The receptor was isolated from a human donor in a cohort sampled during active COVID-19. This rearrangement joins TRBV7-9 to TRBJ2-1; D call uncertain. The specimen sequenced was peripheral blood. The CDR3 protein is CASSPPWRFGNEQFF. For the CDR3, the DNA is TGTGCCAGCAGCCCCCCTTGGCGATTCGGGAATGAGCAGTTCTTC.